The present TCR beta chain was sequenced within a study of T cell responses to AZD1222 COVID-19 vaccine. Trimming cost V 1 base and J 7 bases; bases outside gene matches: 6. Germline values: CDR1 SGHTA, CDR2 FQGTGA. The CDR3 runs 14 residues. Only in-frame clones appear in the TCRdb table, and some are missing; sequencing was by immunoSEQ multiplex PCR. The sample yields around 130,000 clones, 80% to 90% seen once. J is TRBJ2-5 and V is TRBV7-3; 7 positions match TRBD1. The sequenced sample was peripheral blood, obtained on day 0 of AZD1222 vaccination. The receptor was derived from an adult in good health. CDR3 region: CASSLIGSGGTQYF. For the CDR3, the DNA is TGTGCCAGCAGCTTAATTGGCTCAGGGGGGACCCAGTACTTC.